This T cell receptor beta chain was profiled in a study of metastatic and nonmetastatic thyroid tumors. Whole-study context: Blood and tumor or nodule tissue repertoires from malignant and benign thyroid patients were compared.

This clone was counted ten times or more. Antigen: not known. Whole-study findings and limits: Reported TCR beta diversity, measured in blood and tumor, was significantly higher for malignant thyroid tumors than for benign nodules.

Trimming cost V 6 bases and J 7 bases, with 24 bases left between them. Per the germline V gene, CDR1 is SQVTM and CDR2 is ANQGSEA. The CDR3 runs 15 residues. Thyroid surgery took place with no prior treatment in any patient. TCRdb re-analyzed the PCR reads using MiXCR. The table shows over 70,000 clones, with 15% to 20% occurring only once. This sequence was found in a female donor with papillary thyroid cancer or a benign thyroid nodule (not recorded which). Some clones in this sample may be carry-over from other donors' samples. The sample was blood. The chain employs TRBV29-1 and TRBJ1-2; D is perhaps TRBD1 (5 bases). Here the CDR3 DNA reads TGCAGCGTCTCCCGGGACGATCAGGAAGGCGGTGGCTACACCTTC. Translating it yields CSVSRDDQEGGGYTF.